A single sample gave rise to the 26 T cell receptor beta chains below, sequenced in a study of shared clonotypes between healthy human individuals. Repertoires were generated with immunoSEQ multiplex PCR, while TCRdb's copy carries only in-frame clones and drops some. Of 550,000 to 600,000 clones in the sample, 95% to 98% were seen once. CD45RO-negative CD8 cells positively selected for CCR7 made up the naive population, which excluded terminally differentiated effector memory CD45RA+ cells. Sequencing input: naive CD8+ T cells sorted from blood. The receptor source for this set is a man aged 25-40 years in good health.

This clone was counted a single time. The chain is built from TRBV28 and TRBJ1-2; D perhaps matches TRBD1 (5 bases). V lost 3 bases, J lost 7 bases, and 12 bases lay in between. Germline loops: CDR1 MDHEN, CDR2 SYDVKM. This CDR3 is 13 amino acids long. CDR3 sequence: CASSFRDRPGYTF. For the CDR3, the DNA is TGTGCCAGCAGTTTTCGGGACCGCCCTGGCTACACCTTC.

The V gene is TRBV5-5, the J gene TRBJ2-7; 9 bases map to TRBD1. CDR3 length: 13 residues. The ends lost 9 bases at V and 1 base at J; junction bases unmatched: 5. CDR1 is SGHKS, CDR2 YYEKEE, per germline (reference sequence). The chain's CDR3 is CATRQGDSYEQYF. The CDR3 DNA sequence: TGTGCCACGCGACAGGGGGATTCCTACGAGCAGTACTTC.

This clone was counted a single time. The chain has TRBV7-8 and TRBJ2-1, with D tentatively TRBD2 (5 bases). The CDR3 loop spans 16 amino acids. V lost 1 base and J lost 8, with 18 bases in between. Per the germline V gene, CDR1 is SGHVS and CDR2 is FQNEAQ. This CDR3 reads CASSLVIGWGVDEQFF. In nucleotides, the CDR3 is TGTGCCAGCAGCTTAGTTATAGGCTGGGGAGTGGATGAGCAGTTCTTC.

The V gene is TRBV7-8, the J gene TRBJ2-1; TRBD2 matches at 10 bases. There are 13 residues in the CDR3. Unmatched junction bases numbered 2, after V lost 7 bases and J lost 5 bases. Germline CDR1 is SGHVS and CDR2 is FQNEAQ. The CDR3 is CASMLAGDNEQFF. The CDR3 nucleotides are TGTGCCAGCATGCTAGCGGGGGACAATGAGCAGTTCTTC.

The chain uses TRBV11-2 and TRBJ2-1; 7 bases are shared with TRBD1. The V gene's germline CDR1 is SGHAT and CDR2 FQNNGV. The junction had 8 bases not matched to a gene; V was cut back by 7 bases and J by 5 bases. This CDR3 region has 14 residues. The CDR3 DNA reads TGTGCCAGCAAGGAGGACAGGCGTAACAATGAGCAGTTCTTC. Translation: CASKEDRRNNEQFF.

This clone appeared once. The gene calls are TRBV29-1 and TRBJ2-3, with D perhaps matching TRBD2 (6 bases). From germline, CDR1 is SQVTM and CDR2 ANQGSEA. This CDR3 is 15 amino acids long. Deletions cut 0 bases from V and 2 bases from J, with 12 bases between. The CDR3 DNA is TGCAGCGTTGAAGATAGGAGGGGATCCACAGATACGCAGTATTTT. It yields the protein CSVEDRRGSTDTQYF.

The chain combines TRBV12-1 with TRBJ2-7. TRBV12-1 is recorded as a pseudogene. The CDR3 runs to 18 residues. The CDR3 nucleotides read TGTGCCAGCAGCTCAACCGGGCCTCCGTTAGATAATTCCTACGAGCAGTACTTC. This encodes CASSSTGPPLDNSYEQYF.

The CDR3, as DNA: TGTGCCAGCAGCCCCGAGGGGCCCTCCTACGAGCAGTACTTC. It encodes CASSPEGPSYEQYF. The chain carries TRBV7-8 and TRBJ2-7, with D perhaps being TRBD1 or TRBD2 (5 bases each). The CDR3 sequence is 14 residues long. In germline, CDR1 is SGHVS, CDR2 FQNEAQ. Deletions cut 5 bases from V and 0 bases from J, with 11 bases between. Based on the CDR3 plus reference TRBV7-8 and TRBJ2-7, the full variable domain is GAGVSQSPRYKVAKRGQDVALRCDPISGHVSLFWYQQALGQGPEFLTYFQNEAQLDKSGLPSDRFFAERPEGSVSTLKIQRTQQEDSAVYLCASSPEGPSYEQYFGPGTRLTVT.

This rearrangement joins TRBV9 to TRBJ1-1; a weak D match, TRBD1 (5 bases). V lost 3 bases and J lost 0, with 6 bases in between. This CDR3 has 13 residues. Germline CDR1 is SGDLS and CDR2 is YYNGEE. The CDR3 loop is CASSGGVNTEAFF. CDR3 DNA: TGTGCCAGCAGCGGAGGGGTGAACACTGAAGCTTTCTTT.

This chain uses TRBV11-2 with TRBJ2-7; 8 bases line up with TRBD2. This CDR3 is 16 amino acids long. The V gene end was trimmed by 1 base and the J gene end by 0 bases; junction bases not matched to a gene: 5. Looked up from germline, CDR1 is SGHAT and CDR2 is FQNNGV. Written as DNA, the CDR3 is TGTGCCAGCAGCTTAGTAGCGGGGACCAGCTCCTACGAGCAGTACTTC. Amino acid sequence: CASSLVAGTSSYEQYF.

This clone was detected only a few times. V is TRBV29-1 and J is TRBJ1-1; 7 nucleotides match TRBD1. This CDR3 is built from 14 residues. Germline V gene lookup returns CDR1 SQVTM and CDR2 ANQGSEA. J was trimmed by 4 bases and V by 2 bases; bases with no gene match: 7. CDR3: CSVEWTGRATEAFF. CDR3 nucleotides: TGCAGCGTTGAATGGACAGGACGGGCCACTGAAGCTTTCTTT.

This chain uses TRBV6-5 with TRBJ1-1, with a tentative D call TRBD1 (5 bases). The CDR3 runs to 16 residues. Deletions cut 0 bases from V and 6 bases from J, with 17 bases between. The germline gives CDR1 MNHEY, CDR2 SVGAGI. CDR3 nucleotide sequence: TGTGCCAGCAGTTACTCGGGCAGGGTCGTAGGCGCTGAAGCTTTCTTT. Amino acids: CASSYSGRVVGAEAFF.

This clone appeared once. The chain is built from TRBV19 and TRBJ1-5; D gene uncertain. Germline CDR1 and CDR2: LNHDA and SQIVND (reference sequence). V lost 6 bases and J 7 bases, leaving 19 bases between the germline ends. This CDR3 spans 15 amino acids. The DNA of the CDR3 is TGTGCCAGTAGCCCGATGAGGGTAATATTACAGCCCCAGCATTTT. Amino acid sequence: CASSPMRVILQPQHF.

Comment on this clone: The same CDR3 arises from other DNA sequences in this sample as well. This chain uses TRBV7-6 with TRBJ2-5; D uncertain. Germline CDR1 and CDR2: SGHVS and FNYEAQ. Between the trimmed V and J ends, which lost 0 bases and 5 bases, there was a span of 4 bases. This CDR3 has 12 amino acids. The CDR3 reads CASSLAGETQYF. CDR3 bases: TGTGCCAGCAGCTTAGCAGGGGAGACCCAGTACTTC.

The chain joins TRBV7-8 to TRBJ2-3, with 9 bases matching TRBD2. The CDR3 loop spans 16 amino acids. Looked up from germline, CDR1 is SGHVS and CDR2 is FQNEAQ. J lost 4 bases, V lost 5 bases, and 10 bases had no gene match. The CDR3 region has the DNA TGTGCCAGCAGCCCCCCGTTAGCGGGAGTGGCAGATACGCAGTATTTT. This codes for CASSPPLAGVADTQYF.

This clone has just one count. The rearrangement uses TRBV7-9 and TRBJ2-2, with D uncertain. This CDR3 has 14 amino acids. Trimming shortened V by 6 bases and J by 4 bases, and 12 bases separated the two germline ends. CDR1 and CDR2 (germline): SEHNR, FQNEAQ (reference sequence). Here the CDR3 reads CASRFGSPTGELFF. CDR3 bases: TGTGCCAGCAGATTCGGGTCCCCCACCGGGGAGCTGTTTTTT. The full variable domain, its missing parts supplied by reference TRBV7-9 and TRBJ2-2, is DTGVSQNPRHKITKRGQNVTFRCDPISEHNRLYWYRQTLGQGPEFLTYFQNEAQLEKSRLLSDRFSAERPKGSFSTLEIQRTEQGDSAMYLCASRFGSPTGELFFGEGSRLTVL.

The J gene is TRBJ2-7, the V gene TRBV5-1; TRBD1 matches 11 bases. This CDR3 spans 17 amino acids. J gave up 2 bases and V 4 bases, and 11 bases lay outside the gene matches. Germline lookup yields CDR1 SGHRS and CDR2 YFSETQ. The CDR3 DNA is TGCGCCAGCAGCGCGGACAGGGGGCTAGCGCGAGCCTACGAGCAGTACTTC. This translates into CASSADRGLARAYEQYF.

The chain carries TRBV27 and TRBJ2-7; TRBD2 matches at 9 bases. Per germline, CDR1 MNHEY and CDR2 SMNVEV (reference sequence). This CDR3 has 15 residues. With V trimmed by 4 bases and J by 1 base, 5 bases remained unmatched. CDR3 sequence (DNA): TGTGCCAGCAGTTCCCAGGGACTAGCATCCTACGAGCAGTACTTC. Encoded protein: CASSSQGLASYEQYF.

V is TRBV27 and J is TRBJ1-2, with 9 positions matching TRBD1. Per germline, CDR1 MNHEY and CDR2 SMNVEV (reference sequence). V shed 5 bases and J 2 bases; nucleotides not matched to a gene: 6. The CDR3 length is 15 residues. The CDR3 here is CASSPGTGLNYGYTF. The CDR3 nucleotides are TGTGCCAGCAGTCCCGGGACAGGGCTGAACTATGGCTACACCTTC.

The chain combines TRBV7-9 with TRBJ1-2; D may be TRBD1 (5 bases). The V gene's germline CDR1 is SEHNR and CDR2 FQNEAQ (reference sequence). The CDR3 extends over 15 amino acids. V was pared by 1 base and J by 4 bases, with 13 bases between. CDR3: CASSLDWQGPYGYTF. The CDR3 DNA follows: TGTGCCAGCAGCTTAGATTGGCAGGGACCCTATGGCTACACCTTC. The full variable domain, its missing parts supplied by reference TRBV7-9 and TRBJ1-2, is DTGVSQNPRHKITKRGQNVTFRCDPISEHNRLYWYRQTLGQGPEFLTYFQNEAQLEKSRLLSDRFSAERPKGSFSTLEIQRTEQGDSAMYLCASSLDWQGPYGYTFGSGTRLTVV.

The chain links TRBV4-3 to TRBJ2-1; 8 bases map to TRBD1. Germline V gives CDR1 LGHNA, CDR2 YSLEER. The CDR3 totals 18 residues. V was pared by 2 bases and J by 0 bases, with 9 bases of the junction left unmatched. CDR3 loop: CASSQRFVGQGSYNEQFF. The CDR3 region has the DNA TGCGCCAGCAGCCAACGATTTGTAGGACAGGGCTCCTACAATGAGCAGTTCTTC.

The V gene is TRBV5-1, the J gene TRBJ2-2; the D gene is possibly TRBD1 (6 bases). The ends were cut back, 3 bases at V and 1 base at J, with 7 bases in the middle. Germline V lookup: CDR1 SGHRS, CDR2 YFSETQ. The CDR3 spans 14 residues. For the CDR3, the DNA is TGCGCCAGCAGCTGGACAGAGAACACCGGGGAGCTGTTTTTT. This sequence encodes CASSWTENTGELFF.

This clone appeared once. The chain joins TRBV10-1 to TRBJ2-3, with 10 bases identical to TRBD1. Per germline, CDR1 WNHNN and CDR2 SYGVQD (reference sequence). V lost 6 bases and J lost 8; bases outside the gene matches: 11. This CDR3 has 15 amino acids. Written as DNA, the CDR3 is TGCGCCAGCAGACTATCGGGACAGGGGTCATGTACGCAGTATTTT. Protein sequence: CASRLSGQGSCTQYF.

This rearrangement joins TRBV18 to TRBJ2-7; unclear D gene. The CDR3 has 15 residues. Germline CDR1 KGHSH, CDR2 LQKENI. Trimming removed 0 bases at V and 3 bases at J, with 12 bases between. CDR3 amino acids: CASSPPISGFYEQYF. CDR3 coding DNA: TGTGCCAGCTCACCACCCATCAGTGGGTTCTACGAGCAGTACTTC.

CDR3 residues: CSVEGMGGPYEQYF. In DNA, the CDR3 is TGCAGCGTTGAGGGGATGGGGGGTCCCTACGAGCAGTACTTC. V usage is TRBV29-1 and J usage is TRBJ2-7; a possible D gene is TRBD2 (6 bases). CDR1 and CDR2 (germline): SQVTM, ANQGSEA. The CDR3 is 14 amino acids. V was pared by 3 bases and J by 2 bases, with 14 bases between.

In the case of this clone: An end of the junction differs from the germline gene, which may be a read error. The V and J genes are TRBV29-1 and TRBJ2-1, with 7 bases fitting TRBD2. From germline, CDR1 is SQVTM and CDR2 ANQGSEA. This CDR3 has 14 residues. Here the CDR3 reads CSVEGGRAALLGVF. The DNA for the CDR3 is TGCAGCGTTGAAGGTGGGAGGGCCGCCCTTCTTGGTGTCTTC.